One sample yielded the 29 T cell receptor beta chains listed below, sequenced in a study of cytomegalovirus exposure and HLA in healthy donors. Use of 60 Vbeta and 13 Jbeta primers characterized the PCR. Using immunoSEQ multiplex PCR, the repertoire was profiled, and TCRdb retains in-frame clones only, with some absent. Here the sample spans about 150,000 clones, approximately 78% being singletons. The sample consisted of PBMCs. Receptors originate from a woman aged 50 to 60 in good health and CMV-seropositive.

The chain joins TRBV6-4 to TRBJ1-3; D ambiguous. The CDR3 has 17 amino acids. CDR1 and CDR2 from the germline V gene are MRHNA and SNTAGT. The ends were cut back, 9 bases at V and 1 base at J, with 22 bases in the middle. The CDR3 sequence is CARETSARSLSGNTIYF. The CDR3 DNA follows: TGTGCCAGGGAGACGTCGGCCCGCTCTCTTTCTGGAAACACCATATATTTT.

J is TRBJ1-5 and V is TRBV19; 8 bases are a match to TRBD1. V lost 10 bases and J lost 7; bases outside the gene matches: 9. CDR3 size: 13 residues. Germline CDR1 reads LNHDA; CDR2 reads SQIVND (reference sequence). The CDR3 sequence is CATSDRAGQPQHF. CDR3 bases: TGTGCCACCTCGGACAGGGCTGGCCAGCCCCAGCATTTT.

Comments on this clone: One end of the junction does not line up with germline, which may come from a read error. This rearrangement joins TRBV29-1 to TRBJ2-6; TRBD1 is a possible D gene (5 bases). This CDR3 comprises 14 residues. Per the germline V gene, CDR1 is SQVTM and CDR2 is ANQGSEA. CDR3 protein: CSVGTGSGANGLTF. As DNA, the CDR3 is TGCAGCGTAGGAACGGGCTCTGGGGCCAACGGCCTGACTTTC.

The V gene is TRBV7-9, the J gene TRBJ2-5; 10 bases fit TRBD1. The V and J ends lost 0 bases and 3 bases, in that order; junction bases with no gene match: 4. CDR1 and CDR2 (germline): SEHNR, FQNEAQ (reference sequence). The CDR3 covers 16 residues. The DNA of the CDR3 is TGTGCCAGCAGCTTAGCGCCAGGACAGGGGGAAGAGACCCAGTACTTC. Encoded protein: CASSLAPGQGEETQYF.

The rearrangement links TRBV27 to TRBJ2-7; 8 nucleotides align to TRBD1. V was clipped by 0 bases and J by 4 bases; unmatched bases: 8. This CDR3 is built from 16 residues. Germline V gives CDR1 MNHEY, CDR2 SMNVEV (reference sequence). The CDR3 DNA reads as TGTGCCAGCAGTTTATCGGGGACAGGTCTGGGGTACGAGCAGTACTTC. Translating it yields CASSLSGTGLGYEQYF.

This sequence joins TRBV5-4 and TRBJ2-3; D possibly corresponds to TRBD1 (6 bases). The CDR3 covers 14 residues. The germline V gene encodes CDR1 SGHNT and CDR2 YYREEE (reference sequence). With 5 bases removed from V and 3 bases from J, the gap between germline ends came to 13 bases. The CDR3 protein is CASRSGQSTDTQYF. CDR3 bases: TGTGCCAGCAGGTCCGGACAGTCAACAGATACGCAGTATTTT.

V gene TRBV9 combines with J gene TRBJ2-7; D is perhaps TRBD1 (5 bases). The germline gives CDR1 SGDLS, CDR2 YYNGEE. This CDR3 is 15 amino acids long. With 0 bases removed from V and 3 bases from J, the gap between germline ends came to 13 bases. The CDR3 DNA follows: TGTGCCAGCAGCGTAGGGGCAGGGCGGCACTACGAGCAGTACTTC. Protein sequence: CASSVGAGRHYEQYF.

This chain joins TRBV2 and TRBJ1-1; D uncertain. Germline CDR1 SNHLY, CDR2 FYNNEI. The germline V and J ends were trimmed by 9 bases and 5 bases, with 16 bases remaining between them. The CDR3 has 13 residues. CDR3 loop: CASIIGWKTEAFF. The DNA of the CDR3 is TGTGCCAGTATTATCGGGTGGAAGACTGAAGCTTTCTTT.

This chain joins TRBV29-1 and TRBJ2-3; D is possibly TRBD2 (6 bases). Trimming stripped 2 bases from V and 1 base from J, with 10 bases between. The germline gives CDR1 SQVTM, CDR2 ANQGSEA. This CDR3 region has 14 residues. The CDR3 sequence is CSVEIQRGTDTQYF. CDR3 DNA: TGCAGCGTTGAAATCCAGCGGGGCACAGATACGCAGTATTTT.

The gene calls are TRBV30 and TRBJ1-5; D is ambiguous. Germline V gene sequence: CDR1 GTSNPN, CDR2 SVGIG (reference sequence). V lost 5 bases and J lost 0, with 8 bases in between. CDR3 length: 13 residues. DNA of the CDR3: TGTGCCTGGTCTACAGATAGCAATCAGCCCCAGCATTTT. Amino acids: CAWSTDSNQPQHF.

Comments on this clone: Compared with germline, one end of the junction differs, possibly owing to a read error. The chain recombines TRBV2 with TRBJ2-7; unclear D gene. CDR3 size: 13 residues. Looked up from germline, CDR1 is SNHLY and CDR2 is FYNNEI. This CDR3 reads CASSEVPHSTFHF. The CDR3 DNA sequence: TGTGCCAGCAGTGAAGTTCCCCACAGTACGTTCCACTTC.

This chain joins TRBV28 and TRBJ1-5; 8 positions match TRBD1. This CDR3 has 14 amino acids. The ends lost 3 bases at V and 7 bases at J; junction bases unmatched: 5. Germline lookup yields CDR1 MDHEN and CDR2 SYDVKM. The chain's CDR3 is CASSLGQGAQPQHF. The CDR3 bases are TGTGCCAGCAGTTTGGGGCAGGGGGCCCAGCCCCAGCATTTT.

V usage is TRBV2 and J usage is TRBJ1-2; D unresolved. The V gene's germline CDR1 is SNHLY and CDR2 FYNNEI. Trimming pared 6 bases from V and 10 bases from J, leaving 12 bases between. The CDR3 runs 11 residues. The CDR3 DNA reads as TGTGCCAGCAGGGACTTGGGCACCTACACCTTC. Translating it yields CASRDLGTYTF. Full variable domain (outside the CDR3, taken from reference TRBV2 and TRBJ1-2): EPEVTQTPSHQVTQMGQEVILRCVPISNHLYFYWYRQILGQKVEFLVSFYNNEISEKSEIFDDQFSVERPDGSNFTLKIRSTKLEDSAMYFCASRDLGTYTFGSGTRLTVV.

This rearrangement joins TRBV28 to TRBJ1-4; no clear D gene. Germline lookup yields CDR1 MDHEN and CDR2 SYDVKM. Trimming took off 6 bases at V and 0 bases at J, with 8 bases between the two ends. This CDR3 has 14 residues. The CDR3 bases are TGTGCCAGCAGGCACAGTACAACTAATGAAAAACTGTTTTTT. It specifies CASRHSTTNEKLFF.

The J gene is TRBJ2-1, the V gene TRBV5-6; 14 nucleotides agree with TRBD2. Germline V gene sequence: CDR1 SGHDT, CDR2 YYEEEE. The CDR3 spans 16 residues. The V and J ends lost 3 bases and 9 bases, in that order; junction bases with no gene match: 8. CDR3 bases: TGTGCCAGCAGCTGGACTAGCGGGGGGCTGGGTGGTGAGCAGTTCTTC. Encoded protein: CASSWTSGGLGGEQFF.

J is TRBJ2-3 and V is TRBV2; TRBD2 is a possible D gene (6 bases). Germline V gene sequence: CDR1 SNHLY, CDR2 FYNNEI. Trimming cost V 11 bases and J 2 bases, with 11 bases left between them. This CDR3 region has 12 residues. The CDR3 DNA reads TGTGCCGGCCGACTAGACACAGATACGCAGTATTTT. Its protein product is CAGRLDTDTQYF.

This clone was counted a few times. The chain employs TRBV25-1 and TRBJ2-1; 7 bases agree with TRBD1. The V gene end was trimmed by 0 bases and the J gene end by 12 bases; junction bases not matched to a gene: 5. Germline V gives CDR1 MGHDK, CDR2 SYGVNS. The CDR3 extends over 13 amino acids. The CDR3 protein is CASSEYEGQRQFF. DNA of the CDR3: TGTGCCAGCAGTGAATATGAGGGACAGAGGCAGTTCTTC.

This clone was counted once. The V gene is TRBV30, the J gene TRBJ1-6, with 7 bases aligning to TRBD1. CDR3 size: 16 residues. Germline CDR1 GTSNPN, CDR2 SVGIG (reference sequence). V trimming: 4 bases; J trimming: 6 bases; junction bases outside the gene matches: 12. CDR3 sequence reads: CAWTYQGGAGNSPLHF. In nucleotides, the CDR3 is TGTGCCTGGACCTACCAGGGGGGCGCCGGTAATTCACCCCTCCACTTT. Based on the CDR3 plus reference TRBV30 and TRBJ1-6, the full variable domain is SQTIHQWPATLVQPVGSPLSLECTVEGTSNPNLYWYRQAAGRGLQLLFYSVGIGQISSEVPQNLSASRPQDRQFILSSKKLLLSDSGFYLCAWTYQGGAGNSPLHFGNGTRLTVT.

This chain links TRBV19 with TRBJ1-1, with D hard to call. V was cut by 8 bases and J by 2 bases, with 15 bases left in between. Per germline, CDR1 LNHDA and CDR2 SQIVND (reference sequence). The CDR3 spans 14 residues. CDR3 sequence: CASGETGLNTEAFF. Written as DNA, the CDR3 is TGTGCCAGTGGAGAGACGGGTTTAAACACTGAAGCTTTCTTT.

The rearrangement links TRBV4-3 to TRBJ2-5, with a weak D call TRBD1 (6 bases). The V end lost 0 bases, the J end lost 11 bases, and 13 bases lay between the germline ends. The CDR3 is made up of 13 amino acids. Germline assignment: CDR1 LGHNA and CDR2 YSLEER. CDR3 bases: TGCGCCAGCAGCCAAGATAGGGACATAGGGCAGTACTTC. This codes for CASSQDRDIGQYF.

The chain couples TRBV29-1 to TRBJ2-7; 8 bases map to TRBD2. The germline CDR1 and CDR2 sequences are SQVTM and ANQGSEA. CDR3 length: 12 amino acids. The junction had 6 bases not matched to a gene; V was cut back by 4 bases and J by 7 bases. The CDR3, as DNA: TGCAGCGTTGCGGGGTTAGCGGGAGAGCAGTACTTC. Its protein product is CSVAGLAGEQYF.

V gene TRBV5-1 combines with J gene TRBJ1-1, with 8 bases fitting TRBD1. Trimming removed 0 bases from V and 4 bases from J; junction bases left unmatched: 5. The length of the CDR3 is 15 residues. Germline-derived CDR1 and CDR2 are SGHRS and YFSETQ. The CDR3 coding sequence is TGCGCCAGCAGCTTGGGGACAGGGAGGAGCACTGAAGCTTTCTTT. Its translation: CASSLGTGRSTEAFF.

The chain carries TRBV7-6 and TRBJ1-6; D ambiguous. This CDR3 has 14 amino acids. The germline V gene encodes CDR1 SGHVS and CDR2 FNYEAQ. Trimming took 2 bases from V and 7 from J, leaving 9 bases between them. The CDR3 nucleotides are TGTGCCAGCAGCTTAAACGGGAACAATTCACCCCTCCACTTT. Translation gives CASSLNGNNSPLHF.

The chain couples TRBV2 to TRBJ2-7, with 8 bases aligning to TRBD2. CDR3 size: 16 residues. Germline lookup yields CDR1 SNHLY and CDR2 FYNNEI. Germline trimming cut 0 bases from V and 1 base from J; bases unmatched to any gene: 5. The CDR3 region is CASSEAGTSLSYEQYF. CDR3 bases: TGTGCCAGCAGTGAAGCGGGGACTAGTCTTTCCTACGAGCAGTACTTC.

This clone was seen a handful of times. This sequence joins TRBV5-1 and TRBJ2-3; 12 nucleotides match TRBD2. The germline V gene encodes CDR1 SGHRS and CDR2 YFSETQ. J lost 1 base, V lost 6 bases, and 9 bases had no gene match. The CDR3 totals 17 residues. Here the CDR3 reads CASNALTSGGGTDTQYF. Written as DNA, the CDR3 is TGCGCCAGCAATGCCTTGACTAGCGGGGGTGGCACAGATACGCAGTATTTT.

The V call is TRBV5-8, the J call TRBJ1-1; 7 bases are a match to TRBD1. Germline V gene data show CDR1 as SGHTS and CDR2 as YDEGEE. The CDR3 extends over 14 amino acids. The junction had 2 bases not matched to a gene; V was cut back by 0 bases and J by 3 bases. The CDR3 region has the DNA TGTGCCAGCAGCTTGGACGACAGGGACACTGAAGCTTTCTTT. Amino acid sequence: CASSLDDRDTEAFF.

This sequence joins TRBV6-6 and TRBJ2-7, with 8 nucleotides matching TRBD1. Germline assignment: CDR1 MNHNY and CDR2 SVGAGI (reference sequence). The ends lost 6 bases at V and 4 bases at J; junction bases unmatched: 11. This CDR3 spans 15 amino acids. The CDR3 region is CASRGRGTGGYEQYF. DNA for the CDR3: TGTGCCAGCAGGGGCCGAGGGACAGGCGGATACGAGCAGTACTTC.

The chain employs TRBV9 and TRBJ2-3; the D is unclear. The CDR3 spans 13 residues. Germline CDR1 and CDR2: SGDLS and YYNGEE. The V gene lost 4 bases and the J gene lost 1 base, with 7 bases spanning the gap. CDR3 coding DNA: TGTGCCAGCAGCCCTGGAGGCACAGATACGCAGTATTTT. Its protein is CASSPGGTDTQYF.

The DNA of the CDR3 is TGTGCCAGCAGCACCTCCGGACTAGCGGGGGGCACAGATACGCAGTATTTT. Translating gives CASSTSGLAGGTDTQYF. The rearrangement uses TRBV13 and TRBJ2-3, with TRBD2 matching over 13 bases. The CDR3 is 17 residues long. V shed 5 bases, J shed 1 base, and the junction held 6 bases outside the gene matches. Germline V gives CDR1 PRHDT, CDR2 FYEKMQ (reference sequence).